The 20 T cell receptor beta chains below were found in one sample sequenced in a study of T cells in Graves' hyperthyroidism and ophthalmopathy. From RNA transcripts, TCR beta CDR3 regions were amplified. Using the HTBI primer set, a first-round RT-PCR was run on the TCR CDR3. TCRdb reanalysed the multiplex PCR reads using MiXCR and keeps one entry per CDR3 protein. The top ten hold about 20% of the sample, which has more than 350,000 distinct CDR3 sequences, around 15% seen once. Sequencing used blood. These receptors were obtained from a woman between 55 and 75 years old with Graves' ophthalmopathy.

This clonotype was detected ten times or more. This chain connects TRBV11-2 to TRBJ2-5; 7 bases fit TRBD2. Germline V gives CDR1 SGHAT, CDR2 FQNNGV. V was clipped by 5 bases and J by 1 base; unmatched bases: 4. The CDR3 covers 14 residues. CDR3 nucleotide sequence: TGTGCCAGCAGCCCTAGCGGAACCCAAGAGACCCAGTACTTC. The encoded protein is CASSPSGTQETQYF. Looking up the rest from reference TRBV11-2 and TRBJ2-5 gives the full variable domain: EAGVAQSPRYKIIEKRQSVAFWCNPISGHATLYWYQQILGQGPKLLIQFQNNGVVDDSQLPKDRFSAERLKGVDSTLKIQPAKLEDSAVYLCASSPSGTQETQYFGPGTRLLVL.

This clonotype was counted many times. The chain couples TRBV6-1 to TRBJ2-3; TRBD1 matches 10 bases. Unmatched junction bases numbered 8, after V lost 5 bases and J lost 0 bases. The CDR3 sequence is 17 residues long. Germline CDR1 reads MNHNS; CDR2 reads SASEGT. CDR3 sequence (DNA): TGTGCCAGCAGTCAATCCGGGACAGGGGCTAGCACAGATACGCAGTATTTT. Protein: CASSQSGTGASTDTQYF.

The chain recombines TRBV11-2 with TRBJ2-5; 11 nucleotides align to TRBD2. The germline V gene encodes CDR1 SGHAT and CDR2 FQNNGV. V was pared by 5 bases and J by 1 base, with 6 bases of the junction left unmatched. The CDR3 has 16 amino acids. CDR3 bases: TGTGCCAGCAGCCCTACTAGCGGGAGAATCCAAGAGACCCAGTACTTC. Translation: CASSPTSGRIQETQYF.

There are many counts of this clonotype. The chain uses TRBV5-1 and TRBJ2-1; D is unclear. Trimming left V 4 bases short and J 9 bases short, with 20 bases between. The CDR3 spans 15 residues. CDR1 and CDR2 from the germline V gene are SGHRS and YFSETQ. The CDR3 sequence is CASSLDPGRNIEQFF. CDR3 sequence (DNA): TGCGCCAGCAGCCTGGACCCGGGCCGCAACATTGAGCAGTTCTTC.

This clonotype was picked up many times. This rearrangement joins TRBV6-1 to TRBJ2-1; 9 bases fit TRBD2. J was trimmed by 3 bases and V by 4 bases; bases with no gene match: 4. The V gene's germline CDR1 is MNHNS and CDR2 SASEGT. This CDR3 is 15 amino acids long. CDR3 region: CASSVVAGDYNEQFF. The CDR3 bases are TGTGCCAGCAGTGTAGTAGCGGGAGACTACAATGAGCAGTTCTTC.

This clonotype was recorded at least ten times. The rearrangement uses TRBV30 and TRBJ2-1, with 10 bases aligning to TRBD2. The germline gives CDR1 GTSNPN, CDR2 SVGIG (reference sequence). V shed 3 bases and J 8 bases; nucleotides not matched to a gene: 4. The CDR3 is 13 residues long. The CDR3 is CAWSQLAGHEQFF. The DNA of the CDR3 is TGTGCCTGGAGCCAACTAGCGGGACATGAGCAGTTCTTC.

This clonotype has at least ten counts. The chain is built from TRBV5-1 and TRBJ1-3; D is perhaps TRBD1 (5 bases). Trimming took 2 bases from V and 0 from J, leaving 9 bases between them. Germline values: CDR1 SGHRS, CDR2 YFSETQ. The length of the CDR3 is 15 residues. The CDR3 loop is CASSFGGDSGNTIYF. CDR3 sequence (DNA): TGCGCCAGCAGCTTCGGAGGGGACTCTGGAAACACCATATATTTT.

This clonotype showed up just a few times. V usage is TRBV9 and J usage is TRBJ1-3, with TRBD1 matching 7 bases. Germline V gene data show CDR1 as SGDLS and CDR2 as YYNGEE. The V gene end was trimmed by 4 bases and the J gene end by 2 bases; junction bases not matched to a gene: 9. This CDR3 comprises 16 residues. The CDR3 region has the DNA TGTGCCAGCAGCCTTCACGACAGGGCCGCTGGAAACACCATATATTTT. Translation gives CASSLHDRAAGNTIYF.

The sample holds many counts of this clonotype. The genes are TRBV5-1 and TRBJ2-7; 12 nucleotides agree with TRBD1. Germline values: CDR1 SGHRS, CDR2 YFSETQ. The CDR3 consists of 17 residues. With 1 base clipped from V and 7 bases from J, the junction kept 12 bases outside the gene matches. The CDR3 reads CASSLTTGTGGAGEQYF. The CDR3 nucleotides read TGCGCCAGCAGCTTGACTACCGGGACAGGGGGCGCGGGGGAGCAGTACTTC.

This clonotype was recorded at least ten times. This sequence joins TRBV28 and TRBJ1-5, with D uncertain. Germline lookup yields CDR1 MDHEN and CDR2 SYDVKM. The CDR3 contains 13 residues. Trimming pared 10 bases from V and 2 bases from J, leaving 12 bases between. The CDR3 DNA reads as TGTGCCATCAATGAGGGCGGCAATCAGCCCCAGCATTTT. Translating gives CAINEGGNQPQHF.

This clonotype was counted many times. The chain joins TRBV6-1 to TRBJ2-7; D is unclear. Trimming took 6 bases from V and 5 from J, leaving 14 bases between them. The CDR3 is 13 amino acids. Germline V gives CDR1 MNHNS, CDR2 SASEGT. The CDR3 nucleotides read TGTGCCAGCAGATTGCCAACAACCCACGAGCAGTACTTC. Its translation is CASRLPTTHEQYF.

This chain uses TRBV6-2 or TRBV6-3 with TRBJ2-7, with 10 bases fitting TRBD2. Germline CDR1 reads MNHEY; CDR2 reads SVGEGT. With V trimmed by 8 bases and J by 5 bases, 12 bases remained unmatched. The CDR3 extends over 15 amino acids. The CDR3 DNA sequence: TGTGCCAGCCTCCACCCCACTAGCGGGGATAACGAGCAGTACTTC. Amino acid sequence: CASLHPTSGDNEQYF.

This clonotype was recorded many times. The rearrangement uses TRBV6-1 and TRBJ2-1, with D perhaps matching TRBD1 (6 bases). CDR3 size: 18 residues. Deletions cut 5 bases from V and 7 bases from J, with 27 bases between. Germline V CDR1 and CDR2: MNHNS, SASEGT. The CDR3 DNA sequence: TGTGCCAGCAGTCTTAGGGACACCCTGGGCCTCATGGGGAATGAGCAGTTCTTC. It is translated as CASSLRDTLGLMGNEQFF.

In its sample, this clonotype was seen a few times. CDR3 protein: CASSIVRGSGNTIYF. Written as DNA, the CDR3 is TGTGCCAGTAGTATCGTCCGGGGCTCTGGAAACACCATATATTTT. This sequence joins TRBV19 and TRBJ1-3; D is uncertain. Per germline, CDR1 LNHDA and CDR2 SQIVND (reference sequence). This CDR3 spans 15 amino acids. Trimming left V 3 bases short and J 0 bases short, with 9 bases between.

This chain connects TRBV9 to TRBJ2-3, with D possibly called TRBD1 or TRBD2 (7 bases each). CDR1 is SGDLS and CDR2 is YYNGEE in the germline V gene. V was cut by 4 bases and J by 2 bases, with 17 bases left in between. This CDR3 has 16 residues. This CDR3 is CASSPLQGTITDTQYF. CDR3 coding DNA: TGTGCCAGCAGCCCTCTACAGGGGACTATCACAGATACGCAGTATTTT.

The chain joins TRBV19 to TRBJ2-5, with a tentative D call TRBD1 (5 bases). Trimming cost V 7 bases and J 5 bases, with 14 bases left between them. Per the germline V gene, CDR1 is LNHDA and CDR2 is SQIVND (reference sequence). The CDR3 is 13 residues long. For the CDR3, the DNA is TGTGCCAGTACAACCGGACATGGGGAGACCCAGTACTTC. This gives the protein CASTTGHGETQYF.

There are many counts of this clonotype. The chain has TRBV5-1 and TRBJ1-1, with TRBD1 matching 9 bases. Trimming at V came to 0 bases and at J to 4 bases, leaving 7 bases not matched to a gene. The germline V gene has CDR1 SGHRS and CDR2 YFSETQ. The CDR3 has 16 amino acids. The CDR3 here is CASSLAPQGAGTEAFF. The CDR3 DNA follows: TGCGCCAGCAGCTTGGCCCCACAGGGGGCGGGCACTGAAGCTTTCTTT.

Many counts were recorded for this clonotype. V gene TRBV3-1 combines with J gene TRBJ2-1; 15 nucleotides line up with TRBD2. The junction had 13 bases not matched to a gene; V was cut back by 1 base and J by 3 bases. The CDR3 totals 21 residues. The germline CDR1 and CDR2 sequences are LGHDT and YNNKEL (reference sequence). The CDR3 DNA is TGTGCCAGCAGCCAAGCACCGGGACAGGGACTAGCGGGAGGACACTACAATGAGCAGTTCTTC. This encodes CASSQAPGQGLAGGHYNEQFF.

The CDR3 loop reads CSASLQGQFISYNEQFF. DNA of the CDR3: TGCAGTGCTAGCCTACAGGGACAATTTATCTCCTACAATGAGCAGTTCTTC. This rearrangement joins TRBV20-1 to TRBJ2-1; a weak D match, TRBD1 (6 bases). The CDR3 has 17 residues. In germline, CDR1 is DFQATT, CDR2 SNEGSKA (reference sequence). With 3 bases removed from V and 0 bases from J, the gap between germline ends came to 18 bases.

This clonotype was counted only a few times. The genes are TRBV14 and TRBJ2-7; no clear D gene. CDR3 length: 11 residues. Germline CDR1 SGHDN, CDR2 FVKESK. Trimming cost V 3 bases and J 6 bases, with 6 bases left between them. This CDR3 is CASSHSREQYF. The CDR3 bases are TGTGCCAGCAGCCATTCCCGCGAGCAGTACTTC.